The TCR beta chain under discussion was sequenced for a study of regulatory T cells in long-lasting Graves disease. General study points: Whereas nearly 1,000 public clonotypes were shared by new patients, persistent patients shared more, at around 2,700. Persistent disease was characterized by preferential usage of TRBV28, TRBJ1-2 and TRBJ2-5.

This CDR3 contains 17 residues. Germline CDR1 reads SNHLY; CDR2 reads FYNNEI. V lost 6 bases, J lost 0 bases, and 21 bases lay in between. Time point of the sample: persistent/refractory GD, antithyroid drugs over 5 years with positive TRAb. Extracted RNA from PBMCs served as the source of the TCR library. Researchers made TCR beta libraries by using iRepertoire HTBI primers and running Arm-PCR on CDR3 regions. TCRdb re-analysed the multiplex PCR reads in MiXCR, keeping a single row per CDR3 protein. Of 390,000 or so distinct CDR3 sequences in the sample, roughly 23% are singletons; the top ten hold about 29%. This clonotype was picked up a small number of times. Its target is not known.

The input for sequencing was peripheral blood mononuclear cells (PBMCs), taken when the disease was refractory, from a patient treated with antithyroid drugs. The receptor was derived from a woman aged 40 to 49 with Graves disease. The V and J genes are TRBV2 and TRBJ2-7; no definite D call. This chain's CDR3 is CASSSPIRTGSSYEQYF. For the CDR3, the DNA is TGTGCCAGCAGCTCTCCAATAAGGACGGGCAGCTCCTACGAGCAGTACTTC. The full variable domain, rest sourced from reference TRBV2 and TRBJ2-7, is EPEVTQTPSHQVTQMGQEVILRCVPISNHLYFYWYRQILGQKVEFLVSFYNNEISEKSEIFDDQFSVERPDGSNFTLKIRSTKLEDSAMYFCASSSPIRTGSSYEQYFGPGTRLTVT.